These 2 T cell receptor beta chains were all obtained from the same sample, sequenced in a study of metastatic and nonmetastatic thyroid tumors (dated by TCRdb to 2018 to 2020). No patient had received any treatment before thyroid surgery. The library was produced with PCR. Sequenced using an Illumina HiSeq 4000. TCRdb reworked the public reads: Q25 trimming with fastp, MiXCR clone assembly, productive beta chains retained. The sample has about 92,000 clones on record, about 15% of them singletons. Roughly 3.6% of the sample goes to the ten largest clones. The sequenced material came from blood. Receptors originate from a female donor with papillary thyroid cancer or a benign thyroid nodule (not recorded which). Some clones in this sample may be carry-over from other donors' samples.

This clone has just a few counts. This rearrangement joins TRBV6-2 or TRBV6-3 to TRBJ2-7, with 13 bases aligning to TRBD2. From germline, CDR1 is MNHEY and CDR2 SVGEGT. The CDR3 length is 17 residues. J was trimmed by 7 bases and V by 5 bases; bases with no gene match: 14. The CDR3: CASSDPSGTSGMWEQYF. The CDR3, as DNA: TGTGCCAGCAGTGACCCTTCCGGGACTAGCGGGATGTGGGAGCAGTACTTC.

Many counts were recorded for this clone. This sample includes further DNA sequences coding for the same CDR3. V is TRBV11-2 and J is TRBJ2-5, with TRBD2 matching 7 bases. The CDR3 extends over 18 amino acids. In germline, CDR1 is SGHAT, CDR2 FQNNGV. V shed 0 bases, J shed 5 bases, and the junction held 15 bases outside the gene matches. CDR3 sequence reads: CASSLDRAGGTFDETQYF. DNA for the CDR3: TGTGCCAGCAGCTTAGACCGGGCCGGGGGGACTTTCGATGAGACCCAGTACTTC.